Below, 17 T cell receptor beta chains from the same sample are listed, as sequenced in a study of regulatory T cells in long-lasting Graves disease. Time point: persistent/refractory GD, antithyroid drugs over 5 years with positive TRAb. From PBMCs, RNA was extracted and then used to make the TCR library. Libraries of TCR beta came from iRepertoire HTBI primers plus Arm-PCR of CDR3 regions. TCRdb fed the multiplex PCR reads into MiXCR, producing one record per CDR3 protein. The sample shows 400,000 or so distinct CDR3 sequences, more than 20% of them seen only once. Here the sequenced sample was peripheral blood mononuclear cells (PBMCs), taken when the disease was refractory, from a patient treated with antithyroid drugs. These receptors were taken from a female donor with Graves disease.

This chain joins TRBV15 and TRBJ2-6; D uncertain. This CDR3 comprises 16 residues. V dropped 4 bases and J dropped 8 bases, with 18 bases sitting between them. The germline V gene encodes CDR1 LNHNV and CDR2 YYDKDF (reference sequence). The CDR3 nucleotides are TGTGCCACCAGCATAGACCCACTCTGGGGTACCAACGTCCTGACTTTC. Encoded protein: CATSIDPLWGTNVLTF.

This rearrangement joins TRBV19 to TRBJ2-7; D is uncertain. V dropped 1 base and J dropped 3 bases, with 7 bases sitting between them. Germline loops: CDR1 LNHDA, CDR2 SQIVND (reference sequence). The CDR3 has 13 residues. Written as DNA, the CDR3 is TGTGCCAGTAGTATAGCAATAAACTACGAGCAGTACTTC. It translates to CASSIAINYEQYF.

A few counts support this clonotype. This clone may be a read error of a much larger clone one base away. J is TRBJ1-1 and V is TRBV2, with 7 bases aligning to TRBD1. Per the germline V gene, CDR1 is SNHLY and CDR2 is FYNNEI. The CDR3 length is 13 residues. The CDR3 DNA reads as TGTGCCAGAGGGACAGCAGTGAACACTGAAGCTTCCTTT. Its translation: CARGTAVNTEASF.

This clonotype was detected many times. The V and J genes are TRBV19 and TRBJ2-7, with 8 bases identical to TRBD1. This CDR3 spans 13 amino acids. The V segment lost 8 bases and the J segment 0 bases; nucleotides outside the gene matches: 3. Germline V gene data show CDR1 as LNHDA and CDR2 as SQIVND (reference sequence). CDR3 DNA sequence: TGTGCCAGTGGACAGGGCACCTCCTACGAGCAGTACTTC. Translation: CASGQGTSYEQYF.

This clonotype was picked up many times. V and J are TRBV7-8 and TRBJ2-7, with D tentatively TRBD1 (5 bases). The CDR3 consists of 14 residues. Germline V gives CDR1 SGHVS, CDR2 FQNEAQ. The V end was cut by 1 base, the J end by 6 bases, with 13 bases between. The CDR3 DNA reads TGTGCCAGCAGCTTAGGCCCACAGGCTCGCGAGCAGTACTTC. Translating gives CASSLGPQAREQYF.

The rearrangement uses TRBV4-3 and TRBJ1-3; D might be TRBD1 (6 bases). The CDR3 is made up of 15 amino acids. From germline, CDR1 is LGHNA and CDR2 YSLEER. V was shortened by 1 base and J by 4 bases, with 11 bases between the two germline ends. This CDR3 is CASSQGAGAGNTIYF. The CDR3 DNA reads TGCGCCAGCAGCCAAGGGGCAGGGGCAGGAAACACCATATATTTT.

CDR3 DNA sequence: TGCAGCGTTCATTCCGGGACAGGACCTCGTCATGAGCAGTTCTTC. This sequence encodes CSVHSGTGPRHEQFF. This chain links TRBV29-1 with TRBJ2-1; 8 bases map to TRBD1. Germline lookup yields CDR1 SQVTM and CDR2 ANQGSEA. The CDR3 is made up of 15 amino acids. Unmatched junction bases numbered 14, after V lost 5 bases and J lost 8 bases.

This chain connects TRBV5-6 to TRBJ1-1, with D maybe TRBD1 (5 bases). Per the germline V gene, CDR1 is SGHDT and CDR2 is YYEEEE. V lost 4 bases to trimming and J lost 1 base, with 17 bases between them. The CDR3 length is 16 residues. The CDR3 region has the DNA TGTGCCAGCAGCCAACCCGGGACGGGGAGGAACACTGAAGCTTTCTTT. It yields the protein CASSQPGTGRNTEAFF.

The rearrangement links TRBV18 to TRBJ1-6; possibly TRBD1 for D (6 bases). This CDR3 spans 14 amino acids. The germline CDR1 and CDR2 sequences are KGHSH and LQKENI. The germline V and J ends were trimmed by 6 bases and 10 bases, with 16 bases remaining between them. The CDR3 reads CASSLTGFESPLHF. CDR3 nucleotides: TGTGCCAGCTCCTTGACAGGATTCGAATCACCCCTCCACTTT.

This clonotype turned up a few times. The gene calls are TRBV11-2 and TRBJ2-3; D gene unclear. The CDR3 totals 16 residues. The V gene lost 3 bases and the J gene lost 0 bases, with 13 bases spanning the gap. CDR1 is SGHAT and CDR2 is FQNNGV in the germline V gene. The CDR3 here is CASSLTSGSSTDTQYF. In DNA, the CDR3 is TGTGCCAGCAGCTTGACTTCGGGCAGCAGCACAGATACGCAGTATTTT. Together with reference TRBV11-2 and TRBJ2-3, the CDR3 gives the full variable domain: EAGVAQSPRYKIIEKRQSVAFWCNPISGHATLYWYQQILGQGPKLLIQFQNNGVVDDSQLPKDRFSAERLKGVDSTLKIQPAKLEDSAVYLCASSLTSGSSTDTQYFGPGTRLTVL.

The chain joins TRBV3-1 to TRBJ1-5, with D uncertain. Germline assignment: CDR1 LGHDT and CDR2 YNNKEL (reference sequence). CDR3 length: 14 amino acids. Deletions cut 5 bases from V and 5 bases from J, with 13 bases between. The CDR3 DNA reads TGTGCCAGCAGCGAGGGCATGAGGGATCAGCCCCAGCATTTT. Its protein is CASSEGMRDQPQHF. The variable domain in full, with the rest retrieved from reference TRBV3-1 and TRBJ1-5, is DTAVSQTPKYLVTQMGNDKSIKCEQNLGHDTMYWYKQDSKKFLKIMFSYNNKELIINETVPNRFSPKSPDKAHLNLHINSLELGDSAVYFCASSEGMRDQPQHFGDGTRLSIL.

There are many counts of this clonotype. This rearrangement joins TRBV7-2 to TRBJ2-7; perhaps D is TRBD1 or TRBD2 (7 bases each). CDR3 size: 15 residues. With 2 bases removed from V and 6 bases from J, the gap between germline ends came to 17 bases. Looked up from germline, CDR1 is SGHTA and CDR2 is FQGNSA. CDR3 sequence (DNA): TGTGCCAGCAGCTTAACAGGGCAGGGGGAGGGCGAGCAGTACTTC. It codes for CASSLTGQGEGEQYF.

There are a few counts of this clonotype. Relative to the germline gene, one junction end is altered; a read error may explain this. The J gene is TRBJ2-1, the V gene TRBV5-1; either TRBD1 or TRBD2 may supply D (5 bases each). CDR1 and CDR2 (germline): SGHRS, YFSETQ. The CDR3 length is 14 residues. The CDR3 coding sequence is TGCGCCAGCAAACCCGGGACGGATTACAATGAGCAGTTTTTC. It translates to CASKPGTDYNEQFF.

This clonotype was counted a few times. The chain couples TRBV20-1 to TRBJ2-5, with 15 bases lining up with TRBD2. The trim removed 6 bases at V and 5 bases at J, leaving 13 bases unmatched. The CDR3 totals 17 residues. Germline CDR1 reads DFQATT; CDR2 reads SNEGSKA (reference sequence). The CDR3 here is CSATKSRTSGREETQYF. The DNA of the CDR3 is TGCAGTGCCACGAAATCGAGGACTAGCGGGAGGGAGGAGACCCAGTACTTC.

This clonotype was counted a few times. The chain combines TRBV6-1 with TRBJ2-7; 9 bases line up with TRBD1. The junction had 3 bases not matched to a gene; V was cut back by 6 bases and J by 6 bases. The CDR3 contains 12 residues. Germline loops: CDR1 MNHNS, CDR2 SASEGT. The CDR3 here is CASRTGGSEQYF. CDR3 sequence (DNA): TGTGCCAGCAGGACAGGGGGTTCCGAGCAGTACTTC.

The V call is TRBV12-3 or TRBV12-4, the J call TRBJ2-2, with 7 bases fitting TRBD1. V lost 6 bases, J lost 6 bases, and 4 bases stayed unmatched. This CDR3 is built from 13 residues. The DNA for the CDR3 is TGTGCCAGCAGCTTTACAGGGGCCGGGGAGCTGTTTTTT. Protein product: CASSFTGAGELFF.

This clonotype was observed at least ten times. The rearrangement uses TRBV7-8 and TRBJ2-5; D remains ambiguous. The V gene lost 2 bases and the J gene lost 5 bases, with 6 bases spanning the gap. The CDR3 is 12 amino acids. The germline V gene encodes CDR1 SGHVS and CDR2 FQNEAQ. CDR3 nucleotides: TGTGCCAGCAGCTTAACATATGAGACCCAGTACTTC. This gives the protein CASSLTYETQYF.